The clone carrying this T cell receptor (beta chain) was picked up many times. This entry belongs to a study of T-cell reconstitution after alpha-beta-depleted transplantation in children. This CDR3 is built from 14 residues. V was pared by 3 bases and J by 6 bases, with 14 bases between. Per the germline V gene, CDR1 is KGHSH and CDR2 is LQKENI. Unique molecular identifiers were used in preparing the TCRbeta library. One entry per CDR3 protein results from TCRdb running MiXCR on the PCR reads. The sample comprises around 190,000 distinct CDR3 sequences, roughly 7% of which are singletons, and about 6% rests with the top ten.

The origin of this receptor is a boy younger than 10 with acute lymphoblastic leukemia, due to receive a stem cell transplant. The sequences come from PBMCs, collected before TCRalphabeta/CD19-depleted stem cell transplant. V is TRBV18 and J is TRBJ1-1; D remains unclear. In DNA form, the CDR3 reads TGTGCCAGCTCACCTCCCACGTCATCCCCTGAAGCTTTCTTT. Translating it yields CASSPPTSSPEAFF.